This TCR beta chain was captured in a study of blood T cells in healthy people across ages. Study-level results: Fewer expanded clones and more diversity marked long-lived versus aged donors.

Per germline, CDR1 MNHEY and CDR2 SVGEGT. This CDR3 contains 14 residues. V lost 5 bases and J lost 7, with 12 bases in between. Isolation per sample recovered at least 6 million PBMCs. As for this clonotype: Its antigen is currently unknown.

Together with a sample-barcoded 5' primer, a J-beta primer mix was included in a second PCR lasting roughly 6 to 12 cycles. TCRdb used MiXCR to reprocess the 5' RACE reads, holding one entry per CDR3 protein. The sample has 1.5 million to 2 million distinct CDR3 sequences, 49% seen once. Material: blood. The J gene is TRBJ1-6, the V gene TRBV6-2 or TRBV6-3, with D possibly TRBD1 on 6 matching bases. This TCR was sampled from a woman in her thirties or forties in good health. The CDR3 here is CASSDRPMNSPLHF. In DNA, the CDR3 is TGTGCCAGCAGTGACAGGCCCATGAATTCACCCCTCCACTTT.